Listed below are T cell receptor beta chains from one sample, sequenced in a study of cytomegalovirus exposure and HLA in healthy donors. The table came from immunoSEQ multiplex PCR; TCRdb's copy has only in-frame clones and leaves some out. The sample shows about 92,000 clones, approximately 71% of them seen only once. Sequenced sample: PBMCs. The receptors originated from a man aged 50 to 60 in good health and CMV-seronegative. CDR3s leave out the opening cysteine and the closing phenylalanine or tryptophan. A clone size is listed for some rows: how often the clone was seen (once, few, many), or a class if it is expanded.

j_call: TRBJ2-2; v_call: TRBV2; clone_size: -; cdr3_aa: ASDPGLAAGELF
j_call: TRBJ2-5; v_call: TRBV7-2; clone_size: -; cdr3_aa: ASSLAGASGSRKTQY
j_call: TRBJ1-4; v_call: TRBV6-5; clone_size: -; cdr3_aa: ASSGQGFVYEKLF
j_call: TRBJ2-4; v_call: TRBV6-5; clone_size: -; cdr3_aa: ASSPRPGDIQY
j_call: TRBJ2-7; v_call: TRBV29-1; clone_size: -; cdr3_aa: SVERLAGDEQY
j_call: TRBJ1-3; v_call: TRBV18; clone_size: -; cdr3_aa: ASSPPQKPLSGNTIY
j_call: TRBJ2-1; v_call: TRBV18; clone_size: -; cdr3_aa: ASSRDTDRIREQF
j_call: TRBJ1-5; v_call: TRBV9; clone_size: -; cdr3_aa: ASSVGTGMIDQPQH
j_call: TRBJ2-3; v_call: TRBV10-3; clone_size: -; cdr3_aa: AMGQGRTDTQY
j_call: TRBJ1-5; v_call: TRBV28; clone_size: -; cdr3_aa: ASSLGRQLGDQPQH
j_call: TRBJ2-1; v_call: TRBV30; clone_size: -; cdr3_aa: AWSVPASRWGQAYNEQF
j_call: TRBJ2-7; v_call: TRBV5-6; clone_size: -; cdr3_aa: ASSSRREQY
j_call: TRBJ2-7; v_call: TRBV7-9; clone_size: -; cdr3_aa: ASSLANSRRREQY
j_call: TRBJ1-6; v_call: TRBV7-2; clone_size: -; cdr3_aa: ASSARQVYNSPLH
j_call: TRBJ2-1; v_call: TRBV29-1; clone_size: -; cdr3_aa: SVDIPSREMREQF
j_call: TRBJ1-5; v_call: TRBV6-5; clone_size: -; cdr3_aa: ASSTHNQPQH
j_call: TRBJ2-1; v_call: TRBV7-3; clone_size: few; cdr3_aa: ASSSGRDEQF
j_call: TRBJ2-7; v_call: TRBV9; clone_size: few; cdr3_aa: ASSVESRGIEQY
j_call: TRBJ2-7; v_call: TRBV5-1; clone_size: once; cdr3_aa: ASSFQGIDEQY
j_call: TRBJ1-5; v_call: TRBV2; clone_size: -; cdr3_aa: ASSFNQPQH
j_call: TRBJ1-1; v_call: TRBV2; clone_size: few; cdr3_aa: ASSEARGMNTEAF
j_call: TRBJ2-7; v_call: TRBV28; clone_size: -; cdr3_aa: ASSTGTGDYEQY
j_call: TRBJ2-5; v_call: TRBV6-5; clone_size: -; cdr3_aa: ASSYEGAETQY
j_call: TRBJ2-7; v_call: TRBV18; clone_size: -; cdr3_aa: ASSPGTYAYEQY
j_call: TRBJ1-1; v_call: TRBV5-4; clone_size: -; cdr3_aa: ASSSKDSRNTEAF
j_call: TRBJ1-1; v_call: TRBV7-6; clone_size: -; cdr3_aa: ASSSRGGLNTEAF
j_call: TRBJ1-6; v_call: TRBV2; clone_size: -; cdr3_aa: ASTLGGRGSPLH
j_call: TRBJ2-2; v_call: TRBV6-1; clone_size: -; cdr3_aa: ASSEVARGVFFPGELF
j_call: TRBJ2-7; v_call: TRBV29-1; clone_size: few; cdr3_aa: SVEPVYEQY
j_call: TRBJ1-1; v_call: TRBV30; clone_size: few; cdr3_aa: AWSVRQLSTEAF
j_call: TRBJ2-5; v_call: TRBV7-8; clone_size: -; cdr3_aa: ASSLVQPGETQY
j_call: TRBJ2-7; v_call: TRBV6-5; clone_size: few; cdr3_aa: ASSYDEGDEQY
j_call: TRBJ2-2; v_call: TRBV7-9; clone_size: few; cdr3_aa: ASSLGIGAGPENTGELF
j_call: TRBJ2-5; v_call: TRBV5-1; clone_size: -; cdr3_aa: ASDFGGREETQY
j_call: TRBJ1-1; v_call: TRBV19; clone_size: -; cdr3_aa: ASSGQFSEAF
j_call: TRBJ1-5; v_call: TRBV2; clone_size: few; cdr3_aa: ASRASQGEGNQPQH
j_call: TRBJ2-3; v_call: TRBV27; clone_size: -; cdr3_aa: ASSLLTFGLAAVGTDTQY
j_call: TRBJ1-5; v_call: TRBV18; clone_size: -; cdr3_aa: ASSRQGINQPQH
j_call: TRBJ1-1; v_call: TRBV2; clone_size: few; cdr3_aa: ASSVQGNTEAF
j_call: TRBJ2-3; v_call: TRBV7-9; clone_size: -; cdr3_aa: ASSLLLAGTDTQY
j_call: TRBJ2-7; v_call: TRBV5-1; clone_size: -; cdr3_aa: ASSSNLGRGGYEQY
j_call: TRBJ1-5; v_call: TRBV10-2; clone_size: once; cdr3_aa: ASSERRGGNQPQH
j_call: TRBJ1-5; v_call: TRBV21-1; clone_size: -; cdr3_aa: ASSNNTNQPQH
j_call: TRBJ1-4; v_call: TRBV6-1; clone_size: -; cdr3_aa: ASSLRRVTNEKLF
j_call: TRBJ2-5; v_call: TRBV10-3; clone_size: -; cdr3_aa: AISTTGGEETQY